This T cell receptor (beta chain) was recorded in a study of neurological immune-mediated disorders. This clonotype was counted many times. TCRdb analysed the 5' RACE reads with MiXCR anew, one entry per CDR3 protein. Found here are some 26,000 distinct CDR3 sequences, more than 6.5% of them singletons; the top ten hold just under 9%. The ends were cut back, 2 bases at V and 8 bases at J, with 9 bases in the middle. This CDR3 comprises 12 residues. CDR1 is MDHEN and CDR2 is SYDVKM in the germline V gene. The sequenced sample was PBMCs. The chain couples TRBV28 to TRBJ1-2, with D unresolved. This clonotype originated in a woman aged 45-65 years in good health. The CDR3 region has the DNA TGTGCCAGCAGTTTACCCCAGAGGGGCTACACCTTC. Amino acids: CASSLPQRGYTF.